This T cell receptor beta chain was observed in a study of blood T cell repertoires in COVID-19. Study context: Some COVID-19 samples were acute and others convalescent; all came from the United States, Italy and Spain. From T cells, B-cell-depleted T cells, or PBMCs came the material, which was cDNA or gDNA.

In the authors' methods: Amplifying reference gene primers gave estimates of nucleated cell counts. Clones were read by immunoSEQ multiplex PCR, and TCRdb kept only the in-frame ones, dropping some. The V and J calls and clone size come from that table; D and trimming were worked out from the DNA. The profile shows fewer than 250,000 clones, 65% to 85% of them singletons. V shed 3 bases, J shed 9 bases, and the junction held 6 bases outside the gene matches. CDR1 and CDR2 from the germline V gene are SGHDT and YYEEEE. CDR3 length equals 14 residues. V is TRBV5-6 and J is TRBJ2-1, with TRBD1 identical over 10 bases. Material: peripheral blood. This clonotype was sampled from a human donor in a cohort sampled during active COVID-19. The CDR3 sequence: CASSSQRDRGEQFF. In DNA, the CDR3 is TGTGCCAGCAGCTCCCAAAGGGACAGGGGTGAGCAGTTCTTC.